Sequencing of this T cell receptor beta chain was carried out in a study of post-analysis software for immune sequencing data. Turning to the study itself: Included courses were relapsing-remitting and secondary progressive multiple sclerosis; progressive-relapsing multiple sclerosis was also included. The study, taken as a whole, reports: Patients used about 5 TRBV segments, including TRBV5-6, TRBV5-1 and TRBV20-1, more often than controls.

cDNA libraries for TCR beta contained unique molecular identifiers. TCRdb redid the calling of the PCR reads with MiXCR, one entry per CDR3 protein. Of fewer than 850,000 distinct CDR3 sequences in the sample, 40% to 55% were seen once. The table lists this clonotype with a count of one. The antigen remains unidentified. V was clipped by 0 bases and J by 0 bases, with 9 bases between them. Germline CDR1 reads SEHNR; CDR2 reads FQNEAQ (reference sequence). This CDR3 is built from 17 residues. Specimen: blood. This receptor was identified in a girl aged 10-17 years with multiple sclerosis. This chain links TRBV7-9 with TRBJ2-6; TRBD2 might be the D (5 bases). As DNA, the CDR3 is TGTGCCAGCAGCTTAGCTTACCGGGACTCTGGGGCCAACGTCCTGACTTTC. Its translation is CASSLAYRDSGANVLTF.